Included here is one T cell receptor (beta chain) sequence, with context. V lost 1 base and J lost 0, with 13 bases in between. Germline-derived CDR1 and CDR2 are SGHNT and YENEEA. This CDR3 is 17 amino acids long. These data belong to a study of T cells in tumors after PD-1 blockade. Sequencing used immunoSEQ multiplex PCR; TCRdb keeps in-frame clones, though not all of them. The table records tens of thousands of clones, approximately 79% of them present only once. The origin of this receptor is a human donor with basal cell carcinoma. Sequences were derived from PBMCs, sampled after anti-PD-1 treatment. The chain carries TRBV11-3 and TRBJ2-1; the D is unclear. CDR3 loop: CASSLGHITTSYNEQFF. Here the CDR3 DNA reads TGTGCCAGCAGCTTAGGCCACATCACAACCTCCTACAATGAGCAGTTCTTC.